The text below deals with one T cell receptor beta chain. These data originate in a study of T-cell reconstitution after alpha-beta-depleted transplantation in children. In germline, CDR1 is SGDLS, CDR2 YYNGEE. The V gene end was trimmed by 3 bases and the J gene end by 0 bases; junction bases not matched to a gene: 3. The CDR3 loop spans 16 amino acids. During its preparation, the TCRbeta library received unique molecular identifiers. TCRdb re-called the PCR reads with MiXCR, one entry per CDR3 protein. The data hold about 500,000 distinct CDR3 sequences, with approximately 32% observed a single time.

The chain couples TRBV9 to TRBJ1-3; 10 nucleotides align to TRBD1. This clonotype was obtained from a human donor who donated a stem cell graft to a child with aplastic anemia. Sample: PBMCs from the stem cell graft donor, taken from the stem cell graft. The CDR3 region is CASSAGTGDSGNTIYF. The CDR3 nucleotides read TGTGCCAGCAGCGCCGGGACAGGGGACTCTGGAAACACCATATATTTT.